The 32 T cell receptor beta chains listed next were all sequenced from one sample in a study of control samples from healthy donors and cancer patients. TCRdb keeps only in-frame clones here, not all; method: immunoSEQ multiplex PCR. The sample lists roughly 120,000 clones, 88% occurring once. The sample taken for sequencing was blood. These receptors came from a woman aged 70-85 years in good health.

The chain has TRBV7-9 and TRBJ1-1; D remains ambiguous. V gave up 3 bases and J gave up 0 bases, with 8 bases separating them. CDR1 SEHNR and CDR2 FQNEAQ come from the germline V gene (reference sequence). The CDR3 sequence is 14 residues long. In DNA, the CDR3 is TGTGCCAGCAGCTTCCGTAGCATGAACACTGAAGCTTTCTTT. Translation gives CASSFRSMNTEAFF.

The V and J genes are TRBV2 and TRBJ1-6; D unclear. There are 13 residues in the CDR3. Trimming shortened V by 7 bases and J by 8 bases, and 12 bases separated the two germline ends. Germline assignment: CDR1 SNHLY and CDR2 FYNNEI. In DNA form, the CDR3 reads TGTGCCAGCACGGTGGCAAGGGATTCACCCCTCCACTTT. Translated: CASTVARDSPLHF.

Written as DNA, the CDR3 is TGCGCCAGCAGCTTGGAGGCGCCCGGGACCGGGGAGCTGTTTTTT. It yields the protein CASSLEAPGTGELFF. J is TRBJ2-2 and V is TRBV5-1; D remains ambiguous. In germline, CDR1 is SGHRS, CDR2 YFSETQ. The V gene lost 0 bases and the J gene lost 5 bases, with 11 bases spanning the gap. This CDR3 contains 15 residues.

The chain couples TRBV5-3 to TRBJ2-7, with D tentatively TRBD2 (5 bases). TRBV5-3 is placed among ORFs of uncertain function. The germline V and J ends were trimmed by 4 bases and 5 bases, with 13 bases remaining between them. This CDR3 contains 13 residues. The DNA for the CDR3 is TGTGCCAGAAGCCCCCGTGGGAGAAACGAGCAGTACTTC. Translating gives CARSPRGRNEQYF.

This chain uses TRBV3-1 (or the pseudogene TRBV3-2) with TRBJ1-2; TRBD1 might be the D (5 bases). Germline-derived CDR1 and CDR2 are LGHDT and YNNKEL (reference sequence). Trimming left V 2 bases short and J 3 bases short, with 10 bases between. The CDR3 consists of 14 residues. The chain's CDR3 is CASSQPGVDYGYTF. CDR3 nucleotide sequence: TGTGCCAGCAGCCAACCGGGGGTGGACTATGGCTACACCTTC.

The rearrangement links TRBV7-3 to TRBJ2-6, with a possible D match to TRBD1 (6 bases). Germline CDR1 is SGHTA and CDR2 is FQGTGA. The CDR3 totals 17 residues. Deletions cut 5 bases from V and 0 bases from J, with 14 bases between. The CDR3 sequence is CASSAREGGSGANVLTF. The DNA for the CDR3 is TGTGCCAGCAGCGCCAGGGAAGGGGGCTCTGGGGCCAACGTCCTGACTTTC.

The CDR3 sequence is CASSLRRGTDTQYF. In DNA form, the CDR3 reads TGTGCCAGCAGCTTACGTCGGGGCACAGATACGCAGTATTTT. The chain employs TRBV11-3 and TRBJ2-3, with no clear D. V gave up 2 bases and J gave up 1 base, with 7 bases separating them. Germline values: CDR1 SGHNT, CDR2 YENEEA. This CDR3 is 14 amino acids long.

The chain carries TRBV9 and TRBJ1-2; TRBD1 aligns across 7 bases. Germline loops: CDR1 SGDLS, CDR2 YYNGEE. CDR3 length: 15 residues. The V segment lost 3 bases and the J segment 4 bases; nucleotides outside the gene matches: 9. The CDR3 loop is CASSEPGQTIYGYTF. CDR3 nucleotide sequence: TGTGCCAGCAGCGAACCGGGACAGACGATCTATGGCTACACCTTC.

V is TRBV19 and J is TRBJ1-1, with D hard to call. CDR3 length: 12 residues. The V and J ends lost 4 bases and 1 base respectively, with 4 bases between them. Germline values: CDR1 LNHDA, CDR2 SQIVND (reference sequence). CDR3 nucleotides: TGTGCCAGTAGTAACAGGAACACTGAAGCTTTCTTT. This encodes CASSNRNTEAFF. The entire variable domain, with the rest obtained from reference TRBV19 and TRBJ1-1, is as follows: DGGITQSPKYLFRKEGQNVTLSCEQNLNHDAMYWYRQDPGQGLRLIYYSQIVNDFQKGDIAEGYSVSREKKESFPLTVTSAQKNPTAFYLCASSNRNTEAFFGQGTRLTVV.

The chain employs TRBV11-2 and TRBJ1-6; no firm D call. Germline CDR1 is SGHAT and CDR2 is FQNNGV. The CDR3 totals 16 residues. V was cut by 5 bases and J by 9 bases, with 20 bases left in between. CDR3 bases: TGTGCCAGCAGCGAAGGCCCGTCCGGAGGAAGTTCACCCCTCCACTTT. This gives the protein CASSEGPSGGSSPLHF. The whole variable domain, filled in from reference TRBV11-2 and TRBJ1-6, reads EAGVAQSPRYKIIEKRQSVAFWCNPISGHATLYWYQQILGQGPKLLIQFQNNGVVDDSQLPKDRFSAERLKGVDSTLKIQPAKLEDSAVYLCASSEGPSGGSSPLHFGNGTRLTVT.

The chain carries TRBV5-1 and TRBJ1-1; unclear D gene. This CDR3 spans 13 amino acids. Germline V gene data show CDR1 as SGHRS and CDR2 as YFSETQ. Trimming removed 1 base at V and 8 bases at J, with 12 bases between. CDR3: CASSLKIGLEAFF. The CDR3 coding sequence is TGCGCCAGCAGCTTGAAGATTGGCCTAGAAGCTTTCTTT. Looking up the rest from reference TRBV5-1 and TRBJ1-1 gives the full variable domain: KAGVTQTPRYLIKTRGQQVTLSCSPISGHRSVSWYQQTPGQGLQFLFEYFSETQRNKGNFPGRFSGRQFSNSRSEMNVSTLELGDSALYLCASSLKIGLEAFFGQGTRLTVV.

This rearrangement joins TRBV5-1 to TRBJ2-5, with 15 bases identical to TRBD2. This CDR3 region has 17 residues. Germline trimming cut 4 bases from V and 5 bases from J; bases unmatched to any gene: 9. The germline CDR1 and CDR2 sequences are SGHRS and YFSETQ. The CDR3 loop reads CASSPGLAGGLLETQYF. The CDR3 DNA reads as TGCGCCAGCAGCCCCGGACTAGCGGGGGGGCTCTTGGAGACCCAGTACTTC. The whole variable domain, filled in from reference TRBV5-1 and TRBJ2-5, reads KAGVTQTPRYLIKTRGQQVTLSCSPISGHRSVSWYQQTPGQGLQFLFEYFSETQRNKGNFPGRFSGRQFSNSRSEMNVSTLELGDSALYLCASSPGLAGGLLETQYFGPGTRLLVL.

This chain connects TRBV4-1 to TRBJ1-2; 7 nucleotides match TRBD1. The trim removed 1 base at V and 5 bases at J, leaving 7 bases unmatched. The CDR3 sequence is 15 residues long. Looked up from germline, CDR1 is MGHRA and CDR2 is YSYEKL. Written as DNA, the CDR3 is TGCGCCAGCAGCCAAGTCACAGGGGAGGTGTATGGCTACACCTTC. Translating it yields CASSQVTGEVYGYTF.

The chain is built from TRBV20-1 and TRBJ2-1, with 16 bases matching TRBD2. V was clipped by 3 bases and J by 8 bases; unmatched bases: 10. This CDR3 contains 17 residues. Germline V gives CDR1 DFQATT, CDR2 SNEGSKA (reference sequence). The CDR3 is CSASTTGTSGGAHEQFF. The CDR3 DNA follows: TGCAGTGCTAGTACGACCGGGACTAGCGGGGGGGCACATGAGCAGTTCTTC.

The chain uses TRBV11-2 and TRBJ2-2; 8 bases are shared with TRBD2. The CDR3 extends over 16 amino acids. With V trimmed by 4 bases and J by 2 bases, 6 bases remained unmatched. The V gene's germline CDR1 is SGHAT and CDR2 FQNNGV. CDR3 sequence reads: CASSSTGLVNTGELFF. In nucleotides, the CDR3 is TGTGCCAGCAGCTCGACGGGACTAGTAAACACCGGGGAGCTGTTTTTT.

This clone was counted only a few times. The chain joins TRBV14 to TRBJ1-2; D gene unclear. This CDR3 contains 13 residues. The ends were cut back, 4 bases at V and 5 bases at J, with 11 bases in the middle. The germline gives CDR1 SGHDN, CDR2 FVKESK. The CDR3 nucleotides read TGTGCCAGCAGCCCCTCTTTCCTGTATGGCTACACCTTC. This encodes CASSPSFLYGYTF.

The chain couples TRBV14 to TRBJ2-3; TRBD2 agrees at 8 bases. Germline V gene sequence: CDR1 SGHDN, CDR2 FVKESK. The V gene end was trimmed by 1 base and the J gene end by 2 bases; junction bases not matched to a gene: 11. This CDR3 region has 18 residues. The CDR3 sequence: CASSQAGTSRRNTDTQYF. In DNA form, the CDR3 reads TGTGCCAGCAGCCAAGCCGGGACTAGTAGGAGGAACACAGATACGCAGTATTTT.

V usage is TRBV5-1 and J usage is TRBJ1-1; 8 nucleotides match TRBD1. Germline V gene data show CDR1 as SGHRS and CDR2 as YFSETQ. The ends lost 4 bases at V and 2 bases at J; junction bases unmatched: 7. The CDR3 length is 15 residues. For the CDR3, the DNA is TGCGCCAGCAGCGCCCTAACAGGGGGTAACACTGAAGCTTTCTTT. Translation gives CASSALTGGNTEAFF.

This chain connects TRBV7-2 to TRBJ2-1, with a tentative D call TRBD1 (5 bases). This CDR3 contains 15 residues. Germline V gives CDR1 SGHTA, CDR2 FQGNSA. V lost 5 bases, J lost 2 bases, and 13 bases lay in between. Here the CDR3 DNA reads TGTGCCAGCAGCGCTGGATGGGGCCCCTACAATGAGCAGTTCTTC. Encoded protein: CASSAGWGPYNEQFF.

The rearrangement joins TRBV27 to TRBJ2-1; D is ambiguous. This CDR3 has 16 amino acids. The V gene lost 5 bases and the J gene lost 4 bases, with 18 bases spanning the gap. Looked up from germline, CDR1 is MNHEY and CDR2 is SMNVEV (reference sequence). The CDR3 DNA reads as TGTGCCAGCAGTCCCTCGCTGGGGAAGGTTTACAATGAGCAGTTCTTC. It specifies CASSPSLGKVYNEQFF.

The chain links TRBV7-2 to TRBJ2-2, with D uncertain. V was shortened by 1 base and J by 3 bases, with 9 bases between the two germline ends. This CDR3 is 15 amino acids long. Per the germline V gene, CDR1 is SGHTA and CDR2 is FQGNSA. The CDR3 DNA sequence: TGTGCCAGCAGCTTAGACCAGTTATACACCGGGGAGCTGTTTTTT. Translated, it gives CASSLDQLYTGELFF.

The chain carries TRBV24-1 and TRBJ2-3, with D tentatively TRBD2 (5 bases). Trimming left V 4 bases short and J 6 bases short, with 13 bases between. Germline lookup yields CDR1 KGHDR and CDR2 SFDVKD. The CDR3 loop spans 14 amino acids. The CDR3 reads CATSDPGDVDTQYF. CDR3 nucleotides: TGTGCCACCAGTGACCCCGGGGATGTGGATACGCAGTATTTT.

The chain carries TRBV24-1 and TRBJ2-5; no clear D gene. V was clipped by 3 bases and J by 5 bases, with 15 bases between them. Per germline, CDR1 KGHDR and CDR2 SFDVKD. CDR3 length equals 15 residues. CDR3 in DNA: TGTGCCACCAGTGATCCCCTCGAGGAAGTGGAGACCCAGTACTTC. It encodes CATSDPLEEVETQYF.

The rearrangement uses TRBV7-2 and TRBJ1-2; D is unclear. CDR1 is SGHTA and CDR2 is FQGNSA in the germline V gene. The ends were cut back, 7 bases at V and 8 bases at J, with 2 bases in the middle. The CDR3 is made up of 8 amino acids. The CDR3 coding sequence is TGTGCCAGCACCGGCTACACCTTC. Its translation is CASTGYTF.

The V and J genes are TRBV3-1 (or the pseudogene TRBV3-2) and TRBJ1-2; 9 bases are shared with TRBD1. The CDR3 is 15 amino acids. CDR1 LGHDT and CDR2 YNNKEL come from the germline V gene (reference sequence). The ends lost 4 bases at V and 4 bases at J; junction bases unmatched: 7. The CDR3 here is CASSPRQGGGYGYTF. In DNA, the CDR3 is TGTGCCAGCAGCCCTCGACAGGGGGGAGGCTATGGCTACACCTTC.

The rearrangement uses TRBV5-1 and TRBJ1-2, with D unresolved. CDR1 and CDR2 from the germline V gene are SGHRS and YFSETQ. This CDR3 has 15 amino acids. The V and J ends lost 0 bases and 10 bases respectively, with 19 bases between them. CDR3 DNA sequence: TGCGCCAGCAGCTTGGGGGGTGGCAACAAACGGGACTACACCTTC. Translating gives CASSLGGGNKRDYTF.

Written as DNA, the CDR3 is TGTGCCAGCAGCTCGACAGGGGGCTACAATGAGCAGTTCTTC. Protein product: CASSSTGGYNEQFF. The gene calls are TRBV7-2 and TRBJ2-1, with TRBD1 matching 9 bases. J lost 3 bases, V lost 4 bases, and 1 base had no gene match. The germline V gene encodes CDR1 SGHTA and CDR2 FQGNSA. The CDR3 is 14 amino acids.

The V and J genes are TRBV7-2 and TRBJ2-3; possibly TRBD2 for D (6 bases). Between the trimmed V and J ends, which lost 1 base and 6 bases, there was a span of 17 bases. CDR1 is SGHTA, CDR2 FQGNSA, per germline. This CDR3 region has 16 residues. This CDR3 reads CASSLGVAPAGDTQYF. In nucleotides, the CDR3 is TGTGCCAGCAGCTTAGGGGTGGCCCCAGCGGGCGATACGCAGTATTTT.

There are a few counts of this clone. The chain combines TRBV4-1 with TRBJ1-4; D unclear. This CDR3 contains 15 residues. V was cut by 1 base and J by 7 bases, with 13 bases left in between. The germline V gene encodes CDR1 MGHRA and CDR2 YSYEKL. The CDR3 here is CASSQVGQSSEKLFF. CDR3 nucleotide sequence: TGCGCCAGCAGCCAAGTCGGTCAAAGCAGTGAAAAACTGTTTTTT.

This clone was seen a single time. The rearrangement links TRBV12-3 or TRBV12-4 to TRBJ2-1; perhaps TRBD2 as D (5 bases). V was clipped by 2 bases and J by 7 bases, with 9 bases between them. This CDR3 is built from 13 residues. CDR3 coding DNA: TGTGCCAGCAGTTTAACGGGGAATAATGAGCAGTTCTTC. This encodes CASSLTGNNEQFF.

The V gene is TRBV14, the J gene TRBJ1-2, with unresolved D. Germline loops: CDR1 SGHDN, CDR2 FVKESK. V lost 5 bases and J lost 4, with 11 bases in between. This CDR3 is 13 amino acids long. The CDR3 region has the DNA TGTGCCAGCAGCGCCGTACGGGGCTATGGCTACACCTTC. Protein: CASSAVRGYGYTF.

The chain has TRBV11-1 and TRBJ1-2; D unclear. The germline V gene has CDR1 SGHAT and CDR2 FQDESV (reference sequence). CDR3 size: 13 residues. Trimming left V 5 bases short and J 4 bases short, with 11 bases between. The chain's CDR3 is CASSLGPSYGYTF. As DNA, the CDR3 is TGTGCCAGCAGCCTCGGGCCCTCCTATGGCTACACCTTC.